Below, 24 T cell receptor beta chains from the same sample are listed, as sequenced in a study of post-analysis software for immune sequencing data. Study-level findings and limits: Four or five TRBV segments, TRBV5-6, TRBV5-1 and TRBV20-1 among them, were found more frequent in patients than controls.

Prepared TCR beta cDNA libraries contained unique molecular identifiers. TCRdb itself ran the PCR reads through MiXCR, one entry per CDR3 protein. Of about 540,000 distinct CDR3 sequences listed, roughly 34% are singletons. For these receptors, no antigen is known. Specimen: blood. The receptors were sampled from a girl under 18 with multiple sclerosis.

The rearrangement uses TRBV7-9 and TRBJ2-3; D tentatively reads TRBD1 or TRBD2 (5 bases each). The length of the CDR3 is 12 residues. The germline CDR1 and CDR2 sequences are SEHNR and FQNEAQ (reference sequence). Between the trimmed V and J ends, which lost 1 base and 14 bases, there was a span of 13 bases. The CDR3 DNA sequence: TGTGCCAGCAGCTTAGATGGGGGACCGAGGTATTTT. Translated: CASSLDGGPRYF.

V gene TRBV5-1 combines with J gene TRBJ1-1; no clear D gene. The CDR3 consists of 16 residues. The germline CDR1 and CDR2 sequences are SGHRS and YFSETQ. Trimming cost V 4 bases and J 0 bases, with 16 bases left between them. The CDR3 loop is CASSLAEGAMNTEAFF. CDR3 in DNA: TGCGCCAGCAGCCTTGCTGAGGGAGCCATGAACACTGAAGCTTTCTTT.

The chain employs TRBV5-5 and TRBJ1-1; D unresolved. Between the trimmed V and J ends, which lost 6 bases and 1 base, there was a span of 13 bases. The CDR3 extends over 14 amino acids. Germline CDR1 reads SGHKS; CDR2 reads YYEKEE (reference sequence). CDR3 protein: CASTIRAANTEAFF. CDR3 DNA: TGTGCCAGCACCATTCGGGCGGCGAACACTGAAGCTTTCTTT.

This chain uses TRBV4-1 with TRBJ2-3, with 10 bases lining up with TRBD1. The ends lost 3 bases at V and 10 bases at J; junction bases unmatched: 13. CDR1 MGHRA and CDR2 YSYEKL come from the germline V gene. The CDR3 is 16 residues long. The CDR3 region is CASSHELRDRGRSQYF. CDR3 nucleotides: TGCGCCAGCAGCCATGAACTCCGGGACAGGGGACGTTCGCAGTATTTT.

Only a few counts were recorded for this clonotype. The chain employs TRBV11-2 and TRBJ2-1, with D possibly being TRBD2 (7 bases). V was pared by 3 bases and J by 4 bases, with 16 bases between. The CDR3 consists of 16 residues. The V gene's germline CDR1 is SGHAT and CDR2 FQNNGV. Written as DNA, the CDR3 is TGTGCCAGCAGCTTGGGGGGGGCGTCCTTTTACAATGAGCAGTTCTTC. Amino acids: CASSLGGASFYNEQFF.

V is TRBV5-1 and J is TRBJ2-5, with 7 bases fitting TRBD1. The end of the DNA aligns better with TRBJ2-7, so the J call may be wrong. This CDR3 has 18 residues. Germline CDR1 SGHRS, CDR2 YFSETQ. The DNA of the CDR3 is TGCGCCAGCAGCTCCGACAGGGAGACTCGGATGAAACCCTACGAGCAGTACTTC. Amino acids: CASSSDRETRMKPYEQYF.

The rearrangement links TRBV28 to TRBJ2-1; D gene unclear. The CDR3 spans 15 residues. With 3 bases removed from V and 0 bases from J, the gap between germline ends came to 9 bases. The germline V gene encodes CDR1 MDHEN and CDR2 SYDVKM. CDR3 protein: CASSFLWASYNEQFF. The CDR3 DNA reads as TGTGCCAGCAGTTTTTTGTGGGCCTCCTACAATGAGCAGTTCTTC.

The chain joins TRBV7-8 to TRBJ2-5, with D perhaps matching TRBD1 (6 bases). TRBJ2-7 explains the end of the DNA better; the J call may be wrong. The CDR3 spans 13 residues. Germline assignment: CDR1 SGHVS and CDR2 FQNEAQ. The CDR3 loop reads CAIGGRVGYEQYF. In DNA form, the CDR3 reads TGTGCCATTGGGGGCCGTGTAGGATACGAGCAGTACTTC.

The chain uses TRBV6-5 and TRBJ1-1, with 7 bases matching TRBD1. J was trimmed by 1 base and V by 0 bases; bases with no gene match: 5. Germline lookup yields CDR1 MNHEY and CDR2 SVGAGI. CDR3 length: 16 amino acids. DNA for the CDR3: TGTGCCAGCAGTTACTCGACCAGGGGGGCGAACACTGAAGCTTTCTTT. This encodes CASSYSTRGANTEAFF.

This clonotype was counted a few times. The V gene is TRBV6-1, the J gene TRBJ1-1, with D possibly TRBD1 on 5 matching bases. This CDR3 comprises 16 residues. Germline CDR1 reads MNHNS; CDR2 reads SASEGT. Trimming shortened V by 9 bases and J by 0 bases, and 20 bases separated the two germline ends. The CDR3 DNA reads TGTGCCAGTACTGTGATAGACAGCAGATTGAACACTGAAGCTTTCTTT. Amino acid sequence: CASTVIDSRLNTEAFF.

A note on this clonotype: Compared with germline, one end of the junction differs, possibly owing to a read error. The V call is TRBV11-2, the J call TRBJ1-1; D unclear. The CDR3 totals 13 residues. Germline V gives CDR1 SGHAT, CDR2 FQNNGV. CDR3 region: CASSLDAVEEAFF. The CDR3 nucleotides are TGTGCCAGCAGCCTAGACGCGGTCGAAGAAGCTTTCTTT.

In its sample, this clonotype was seen a few times. The rearrangement links TRBV29-1 to TRBJ1-1; D may be TRBD1 (6 bases). Per the germline V gene, CDR1 is SQVTM and CDR2 is ANQGSEA. The CDR3 runs 15 residues. V was cut by 6 bases and J by 0 bases, with 17 bases left in between. The CDR3 region has the DNA TGCAGCGTAGCCTCCGACAGGAGCATGAACACTGAAGCTTTCTTT. It encodes CSVASDRSMNTEAFF.

V is TRBV7-2 and J is TRBJ2-7; perhaps TRBD2 as D (7 bases). The CDR3 has 14 amino acids. The V end was cut by 3 bases, the J end by 2 bases, with 11 bases between. Germline CDR1 SGHTA, CDR2 FQGNSA. CDR3 coding DNA: TGTGCCAGCAGCTTTACAGGGAGGGCCTACGAGCAGTACTTC. Encoded protein: CASSFTGRAYEQYF.

The sample holds a few counts of this clonotype. This chain links TRBV20-1 with TRBJ2-5; 7 bases map to TRBD2. Looked up from germline, CDR1 is DFQATT and CDR2 is SNEGSKA (reference sequence). There are 15 residues in the CDR3. V trimming: 0 bases; J trimming: 3 bases; junction bases outside the gene matches: 7. In DNA form, the CDR3 reads TGCAGTGCTAGAGATGGGGCTAGCGGTAAAGAGACCCAGTACTTC. This codes for CSARDGASGKETQYF.

Comments on this clonotype: A much larger clone sits a single nucleotide away, making a read error possible. The chain employs TRBV6-5 and TRBJ2-5, with D unclear. Deletions cut 6 bases from V and 11 bases from J, with 19 bases between. The V gene's germline CDR1 is MNHEY and CDR2 SVGAGI. The CDR3 loop spans 13 amino acids. The CDR3 protein is CASSPRIGDEQYF. In nucleotides, the CDR3 is TGTGCCAGCAGCCCCCGGATAGGCGATGAGCAGTACTTC.

This chain uses TRBV6-1 with TRBJ2-7, with D uncertain. From germline, CDR1 is MNHNS and CDR2 SASEGT. The CDR3 loop spans 12 amino acids. The V end lost 8 bases, the J end lost 2 bases, and 10 bases lay between the germline ends. CDR3 sequence (DNA): TGTGCCAGCCGAGGCAGCCCCTACGAGCAGTACTTC. It codes for CASRGSPYEQYF.

The chain recombines TRBV5-7 with TRBJ2-1, with unresolved D. TRBV5-7 is placed among ORFs of uncertain function. The CDR3 extends over 14 amino acids. V was cut by 8 bases and J by 4 bases, with 16 bases left in between. CDR3 sequence: CARSPRVGYNEQFF. The CDR3 nucleotides are TGTGCCAGGAGTCCAAGGGTGGGGTACAATGAGCAGTTCTTC.

This chain connects TRBV4-1 to TRBJ2-7, with D perhaps matching TRBD2 (7 bases). Trimming took 3 bases from V and 5 from J, leaving 17 bases between them. This CDR3 region has 15 residues. Germline V gene data show CDR1 as MGHRA and CDR2 as YSYEKL. The CDR3, as DNA: TGCGCCAGCAGCCAGTCCCCACCGGGGGGCCACGAGCAGTACTTC. It is translated as CASSQSPPGGHEQYF.

This clonotype was picked up a small number of times. The chain employs TRBV7-6 and TRBJ2-5; TRBD1 matches at 7 bases. Germline CDR1 and CDR2: SGHVS and FNYEAQ. The CDR3 runs to 17 residues. With V trimmed by 1 base and J by 0 bases, 8 bases remained unmatched. In DNA form, the CDR3 reads TGTGCCAGCAGCTTAGTTTTGTTGGGACAGAACCAAGAGACCCAGTACTTC. Amino acid sequence: CASSLVLLGQNQETQYF. Complete variable domain (other parts from reference TRBV7-6 and TRBJ2-5): GAGVSQSPRYKVTKRGQDVALRCDPISGHVSLYWYRQALGQGPEFLTYFNYEAQQDKSGLPNDRFSAERPEGSISTLTIQRTEQRDSAMYRCASSLVLLGQNQETQYFGPGTRLLVL.

The chain uses TRBV13 and TRBJ1-2, with D hard to call. Looked up from germline, CDR1 is PRHDT and CDR2 is FYEKMQ (reference sequence). The CDR3 is 15 residues long. Trimming left V 5 bases short and J 4 bases short, with 17 bases between. CDR3 nucleotides: TGTGCCAGCAGCCTCCTCCTGGGCACCTCCTATGGCTACACCTTC. It encodes CASSLLLGTSYGYTF.

This clonotype was seen ten or more times. The V gene is TRBV6-6, the J gene TRBJ2-7; the D is unclear. The CDR3 runs to 17 residues. V lost 2 bases and J lost 1, with 18 bases in between. Germline values: CDR1 MNHNY, CDR2 SVGAGI (reference sequence). The CDR3 protein is CASSYIEHTFRSYEQYF. The CDR3 nucleotides read TGTGCCAGCAGTTACATTGAACACACCTTCAGATCCTACGAGCAGTACTTC.

This clonotype was seen only a few times. The chain has TRBV4-1 and TRBJ1-1; 7 positions match TRBD1. Germline V gene lookup returns CDR1 MGHRA and CDR2 YSYEKL. Germline trimming cut 3 bases from V and 0 bases from J; bases unmatched to any gene: 7. This CDR3 is built from 16 residues. CDR3 residues: CASSQAPGGMNTEAFF. CDR3 DNA sequence: TGCGCCAGCAGCCAGGCCCCAGGGGGGATGAACACTGAAGCTTTCTTT.

This rearrangement joins TRBV20-1 to TRBJ1-5; D remains ambiguous. V dropped 4 bases and J dropped 0 bases, with 13 bases sitting between them. The CDR3 is 15 residues long. CDR1 and CDR2 (germline): DFQATT, SNEGSKA (reference sequence). The CDR3 loop is CSAKPRTDSNQPQHF. The DNA of the CDR3 is TGCAGTGCTAAACCTCGGACGGATAGCAATCAGCCCCAGCATTTT.

This clonotype was seen ten or more times. V gene TRBV10-3 combines with J gene TRBJ2-5; TRBD1 matches 9 bases. Losses at the gene ends were 10 bases for V and 2 bases for J; bases not matched to a gene: 8. The CDR3 sequence is 14 residues long. Germline loops: CDR1 ENHRY, CDR2 SYGVKD. The CDR3 is CATQPGQGQETQYF. As DNA, the CDR3 is TGTGCCACCCAGCCGGGACAGGGACAAGAGACCCAGTACTTC.